What follows describes a single T cell receptor beta chain. Its specific antigen is unknown. The sample holds no much larger clone one base away, and base qualities are not on file. This specimen comes from a study (dated by TCRdb to the mid-2010s). About the investigation overall: The study tested whether tumor-infiltrating Tregs in breast cancer are recruited from blood Tregs or converted in situ from other CD4+ T cell subsets. Results the study describes overall, beyond this receptor: Rather than covering whole repertoires, validation in the larger cohort was restricted to a single TCR beta V-J rearrangement. Tumor-infiltrating Treg TCR alpha and beta sequences overlapped most with tumor naive CD4+ T cells, then with blood naive CD4+ T cells. In terms of TCR gene usage, tumor memory CD4+ T cells clustered together with blood and lymph node memory CD4+ cells, as well as with lymph node naive CD4+ cells.

Full-length TCR variable regions were amplified by 5' RACE PCR with constant-region reverse primers, followed by semi-nested PCR with Nested Universal Primer A. Using the ReliaPrep RNA Cell Miniprep System, total RNA was extracted, and the SMARTer RACE 5'/3' Kit was then used to reverse transcribe the RNA into 5'RACE-ready cDNA. Multiplex adaptors were used to barcode the full-length TCR alpha and beta libraries, which were then sequenced on an Illumina MiSeq. The published analysis was carried out like this. For each of nine subset-tissue groups, sequencing data from the five patients were combined, and the groups were compared by unsupervised clustering of TCR gene usage. The Morisita-Horn index was used to calculate repertoire similarity, with shared sequences weighted by how much each contributed to each repertoire. TCRdb reworked the public reads: Q25 trimming with fastp, MiXCR clone assembly, productive beta chains retained. Each CDR3 protein appears once, grouped with its most common genes and DNA. The V and J calls and clone size come from TCRdb's table, not from the authors' own analysis. Recorded for this sample are some 57,000 distinct CDR3 sequences; roughly 18% of them occurred a single time. Around 2.3% of the sample rests with the top ten.

For CDR1 and CDR2, the germline V gene lists MDHEN and SYDVKM. Trimming removed 5 bases from V and 0 bases from J; the gene matches leave 13 bases unexplained. Counted from cysteine to phenylalanine, this CDR3 has 17 amino acids. The CDR3 DNA has 51 bases and is translated from base 1. The Miltenyi Naive CD4+ T Cell Isolation kit was used to purify naive CD4+ T cells, and Tregs were depleted with CD25 microbeads. Tregs, naive and memory CD4+ T cells from tumor, blood and ipsilateral draining lymph nodes of a handful of breast cancer patients underwent full-length TCR alpha and beta sequencing. Ficoll density gradient centrifugation was used to isolate mononuclear cells from lymph nodes or from 45 to 50 ml of peripheral blood. Sorted cell populations were confirmed by FACS to exceed 90% purity.

The chain employs TRBV28 and TRBJ2-7, with 7 middle bases fitting TRBD1. The TCR comes from a female donor with breast cancer. Sequencing was done on a sample of naive CD4+ T cells sorted from blood. Per the publication, the cell subset or site label means: naive CD4+ T cells, CD4+CD45RA+CD25-. DNA sequence: TGTGCCAGCAGTCAATTAGGGGGCAGCTCGAGCTCCTACGAGCAGTACTTC. This encodes CASSQLGGSSSSYEQYF.